This T cell receptor (beta chain) was documented in a study of cytomegalovirus exposure and HLA in healthy donors. Points from the study as a whole: One variant, a missense change in DCLRE1C, was linked in a later analysis to TCR beta V- and J-gene trimming.

Both 60 Vbeta primers and 13 Jbeta primers went into the PCR. The table came from immunoSEQ multiplex PCR; TCRdb's copy has only in-frame clones and leaves some out. The sample gives about 140,000 clones, 73% of which show up once; over 13% is in the top ten. The CDR3 is 11 residues long. CDR1 is SNHLY, CDR2 FYNNEI, per germline. Regarding this clone: Its specificity is not known.

This chain uses TRBV2 with TRBJ2-7; D is ambiguous. The TCR comes from a human donor in good health. Sequencing was done on a sample of PBMCs. CDR3 sequence reads: CALAGADEQYF. DNA for the CDR3: TGTGCTCTCGCCGGCGCGGACGAGCAGTACTTC.